The entry below gives a single TCR beta chain sequence along with its context. Its antigen is unidentified. As defined, naive CD8 cells were CD45RO-negative and positively selected for CCR7, with terminally differentiated effector memory CD45RA+ cells excluded. Some 27,000 T cell genomes, or about 0.2 ug DNA, went into the sorted-subset replicate PCRs. Measured with immunoSEQ multiplex PCR; TCRdb has only the in-frame clones, and not every one. The sample holds roughly 2,000,000 clones, around 93% seen once. This specimen comes from a study of shared clonotypes between healthy human individuals. Broader study findings: Clonotypes which were not shared had lower generation probabilities than clonotypes that all four donors shared.

Material: naive CD8+ T cells from PBMCs. This TCR was recovered from a man between 18 and 29 years old in good health. Some clones in this sample may be carry-over from other donors' samples.

The CDR3 loop reads CASSLVSRGTNGYTF. The DNA of the CDR3 is TGTGCCAGCAGCTTAGTCAGTCGGGGTACGAATGGCTACACCTTC. The genes are TRBV7-2 and TRBJ1-2; no clear D gene. This CDR3 has 15 amino acids. The ends were cut back, 1 base at V and 6 bases at J, with 15 bases in the middle. Germline values: CDR1 SGHTA, CDR2 FQGNSA.